This T cell receptor (beta chain) was sequenced for a study of CD8 T cells in Susac syndrome. The multiple sclerosis controls were treatment-naive patients affected by stable or active relapsing-remitting disease. This CDR3 has 16 residues. CDR1 and CDR2 (germline): SGHAT, FQNNGV. V was clipped by 5 bases and J by 9 bases; unmatched bases: 9. Random hexamers were used to reverse transcribe the RNA input (0.5 to 1 ug). TCRdb fed the immunoSEQ multiplex PCR reads into MiXCR, producing one record per CDR3 protein. The sample carries fewer than 350,000 distinct CDR3 sequences, 85% recorded once. The chain carries TRBV11-2 and TRBJ2-1; 14 bases fit TRBD2. The sequence was collected from a human donor with multiple sclerosis. Specimen: CD8+ T cells from PBMCs. CDR3 sequence (DNA): TGTGCCAGCAGCCGAACCGGGACTAGCGGGAGCCCTGAGCAGTTCTTC. This codes for CASSRTGTSGSPEQFF.